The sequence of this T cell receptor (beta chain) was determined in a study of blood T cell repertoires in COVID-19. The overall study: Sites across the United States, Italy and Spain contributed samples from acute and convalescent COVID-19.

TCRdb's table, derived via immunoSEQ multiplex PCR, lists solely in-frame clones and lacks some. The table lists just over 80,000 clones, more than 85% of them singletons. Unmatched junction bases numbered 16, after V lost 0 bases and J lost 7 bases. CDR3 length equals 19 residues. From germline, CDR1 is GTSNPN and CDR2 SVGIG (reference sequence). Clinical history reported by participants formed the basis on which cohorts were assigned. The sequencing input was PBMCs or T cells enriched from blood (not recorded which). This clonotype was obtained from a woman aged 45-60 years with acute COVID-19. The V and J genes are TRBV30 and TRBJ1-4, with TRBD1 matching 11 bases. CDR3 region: CAWSVPAGTGGEVGEKLFF. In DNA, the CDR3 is TGTGCCTGGAGTGTACCGGCGGGGACAGGGGGGGAGGTCGGTGAAAAACTGTTTTTT.